This T cell receptor beta chain was sequenced during a study of CD8 T cells in ankylosing spondylitis. Study conclusions and caveats: Disease-associated clones were reportedly significantly overrepresented in matched ankylosing spondylitis synovial fluid. CD8+ disease-linked clones were present at relatively low frequencies in blood. Ankylosing spondylitis blood appeared to be characterized by a TCR beta motif of roughly eight highly homologous variants.

Trimming took 4 bases from V and 8 from J; bases not matched to a gene: 7. This CDR3 is 14 amino acids long. This clonotype appeared many times. Its specificity is not known. Quantitative barcoded 5'-RACE was used to prepare TCR beta libraries. TCRdb redid the calling of the 5' RACE reads with MiXCR, one entry per CDR3 protein. Here the sample spans roughly 250,000 distinct CDR3 sequences, 7.5% to 9% being singletons. The sequencing input was blood, either unsorted or a sorted T cell fraction (not recorded which). This chain links TRBV12-3 or TRBV12-4 with TRBJ1-4, with 7 nucleotides matching TRBD1. The receptor's source is a male donor with ankylosing spondylitis or in good health (not recorded which). The CDR3 sequence is CASSSRQGREKLFF. CDR3 nucleotides: TGTGCCAGCAGTTCCCGACAGGGACGAGAAAAACTGTTTTTT.